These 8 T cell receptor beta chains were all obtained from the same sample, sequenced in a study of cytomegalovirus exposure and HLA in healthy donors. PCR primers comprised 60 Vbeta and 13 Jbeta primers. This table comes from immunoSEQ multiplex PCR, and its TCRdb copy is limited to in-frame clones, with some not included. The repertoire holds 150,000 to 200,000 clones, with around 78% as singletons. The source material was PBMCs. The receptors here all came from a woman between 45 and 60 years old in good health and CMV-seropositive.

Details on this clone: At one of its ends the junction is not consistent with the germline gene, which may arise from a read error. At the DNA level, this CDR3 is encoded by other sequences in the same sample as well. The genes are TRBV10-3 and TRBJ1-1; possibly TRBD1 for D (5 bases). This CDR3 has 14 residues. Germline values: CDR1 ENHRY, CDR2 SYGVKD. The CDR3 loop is CAISDFGGRTEAFF. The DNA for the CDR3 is TGTGCTATCAGTGATTTCGGGGGAAGGACTGAAGCTTTCTTT.

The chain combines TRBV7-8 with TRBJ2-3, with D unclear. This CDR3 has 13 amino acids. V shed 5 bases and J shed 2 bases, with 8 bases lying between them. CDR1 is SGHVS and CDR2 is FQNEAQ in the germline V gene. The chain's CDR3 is CASSPGFTDTQYF. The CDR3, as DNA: TGTGCCAGCAGCCCAGGCTTCACAGATACGCAGTATTTT.

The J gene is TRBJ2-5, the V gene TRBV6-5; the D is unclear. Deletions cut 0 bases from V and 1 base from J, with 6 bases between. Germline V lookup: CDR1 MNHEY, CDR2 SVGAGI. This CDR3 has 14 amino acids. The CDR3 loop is CASSYSLLQETQYF. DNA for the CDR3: TGTGCCAGCAGTTACTCACTTCTCCAAGAGACCCAGTACTTC.

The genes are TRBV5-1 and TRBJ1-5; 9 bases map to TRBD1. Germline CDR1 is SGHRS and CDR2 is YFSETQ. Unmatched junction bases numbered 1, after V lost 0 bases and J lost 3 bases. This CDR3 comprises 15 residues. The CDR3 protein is CASSLGTGVNQPQHF. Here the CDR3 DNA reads TGCGCCAGCAGCTTGGGGACAGGGGTCAATCAGCCCCAGCATTTT.

CDR3 bases: TGTGCCAGCGCAGAACAGGGGACTTCACCCCTCCACTTT. This encodes CASAEQGTSPLHF. V and J are TRBV25-1 and TRBJ1-6; 7 nucleotides align to TRBD1. The CDR3 is 13 residues long. The trim removed 8 bases at V and 9 bases at J, leaving 7 bases unmatched. Germline CDR1 MGHDK, CDR2 SYGVNS.

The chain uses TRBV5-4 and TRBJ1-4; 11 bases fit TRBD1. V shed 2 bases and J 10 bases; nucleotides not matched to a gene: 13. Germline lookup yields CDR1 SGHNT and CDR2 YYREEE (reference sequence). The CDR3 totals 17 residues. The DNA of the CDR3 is TGTGCCAGCAGCTTAGGGGGCCGGACAGGGGGCGGAGGAAAACTGTTTTTT. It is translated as CASSLGGRTGGGGKLFF.

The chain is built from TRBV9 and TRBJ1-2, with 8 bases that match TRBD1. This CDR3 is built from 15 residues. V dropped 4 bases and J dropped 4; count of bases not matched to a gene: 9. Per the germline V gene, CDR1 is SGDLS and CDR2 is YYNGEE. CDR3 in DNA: TGTGCCAGCAGCCCCCCGACAGGGGTCGCCTATGGCTACACCTTC. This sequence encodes CASSPPTGVAYGYTF.

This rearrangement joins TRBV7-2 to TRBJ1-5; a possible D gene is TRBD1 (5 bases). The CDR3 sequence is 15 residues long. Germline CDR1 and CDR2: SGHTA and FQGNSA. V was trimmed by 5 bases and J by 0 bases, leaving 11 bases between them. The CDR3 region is CASSLHRFSNQPQHF. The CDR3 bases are TGTGCCAGCAGCCTCCACAGGTTTAGCAATCAGCCCCAGCATTTT.